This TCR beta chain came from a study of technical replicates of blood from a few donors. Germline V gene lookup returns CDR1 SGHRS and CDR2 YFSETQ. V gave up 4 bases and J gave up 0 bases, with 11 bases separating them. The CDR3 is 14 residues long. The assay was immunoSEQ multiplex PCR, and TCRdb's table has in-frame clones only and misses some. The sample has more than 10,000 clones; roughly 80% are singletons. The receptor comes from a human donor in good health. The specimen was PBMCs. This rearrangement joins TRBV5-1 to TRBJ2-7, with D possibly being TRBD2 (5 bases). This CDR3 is CASSVTRSSYEQYF. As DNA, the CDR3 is TGCGCCAGCAGCGTAACTAGGAGCTCCTACGAGCAGTACTTC.